The present entry profiles one T cell receptor (beta chain) with its context. This entry is derived from a study of blood T cell repertoires in COVID-19. In germline, CDR1 is MGHRA, CDR2 YSYEKL. The CDR3 contains 16 residues. J gave up 7 bases and V 3 bases, and 10 bases lay outside the gene matches. Sequencing used immunoSEQ multiplex PCR; TCRdb keeps in-frame clones, though not all of them. The table has about 99,000 clones, approximately 80% seen once. This sequence was found in a human donor in a cohort sampled during active or convalescent COVID-19. Sample: peripheral blood. This chain links TRBV4-1 with TRBJ2-1; 9 nucleotides line up with TRBD1. As DNA, the CDR3 is TGCGCCAGCAGCCAGGATATAGGACAGGGGCTAAATGAGCAGTTCTTC. The encoded protein is CASSQDIGQGLNEQFF.